A selection of T cell receptor beta chains follows, all from one sample in a study of blood T cell repertoires in COVID-19. Repertoires were generated with immunoSEQ multiplex PCR, while TCRdb's copy carries only in-frame clones and drops some. The sample consists of hundreds of thousands of clones, less than 90% of them appearing once. The sample comprised PBMCs or T cells enriched from blood (not recorded which). These receptors all stem from a woman aged 55-70 years who had recovered from COVID-19. Each CDR3 is given with its conserved first and last residue. The order of the fields is D gene, V gene, clone size, J gene, CDR3 DNA, CDR3 protein. The D gene is left open where the match is weak. Not all rows give a size; the values are once, few, many and, for expanded clones, a class.

D gene: TRBD1
V gene: TRBV11-2
clone size: -
J gene: TRBJ2-2
CDR3 DNA: TGTGCCAGCAGCCCCTGGGACAGGGAGGGGAACACCGGGGAGCTGTTTTTT
CDR3 protein: CASSPWDREGNTGELFF

D gene: -
V gene: TRBV5-1
clone size: -
J gene: TRBJ2-1
CDR3 DNA: TGCGCCAGCAGCGAAACAGTGGGCCCCTACAATGAGCAGTTCTTC
CDR3 protein: CASSETVGPYNEQFF

D gene: -
V gene: TRBV18
clone size: -
J gene: TRBJ2-6
CDR3 DNA: TGTGCCAGCTCACCCGGTTCCTCGTCCTCTGGGGCCAACGTCCTGACTTTC
CDR3 protein: CASSPGSSSSGANVLTF

D gene: -
V gene: TRBV12-5
clone size: -
J gene: TRBJ1-1
CDR3 DNA: TGTGCTAGTGGTCCGTGGGCCCCGACGGCTTTCTTT
CDR3 protein: CASGPWAPTAFF

D gene: -
V gene: TRBV5-6
clone size: -
J gene: TRBJ2-1
CDR3 DNA: TGTGCCAGCAGCCTAAGGACTCGGTACGGTAATGAGCAGTTCTTC
CDR3 protein: CASSLRTRYGNEQFF

D gene: -
V gene: TRBV18
clone size: -
J gene: TRBJ1-1
CDR3 DNA: TGTGCCAGCTCACCGAATACCCAGGGAAAAAGGTTAACTGAAGCTTTCTTT
CDR3 protein: CASSPNTQGKRLTEAFF

D gene: -
V gene: TRBV6-5
clone size: -
J gene: TRBJ2-7
CDR3 DNA: TGTGCCAGCTGTAGACAGCCTTACGAAGAGCAGTACTTC
CDR3 protein: CASCRQPYEEQYF

D gene: -
V gene: TRBV4-1
clone size: once
J gene: TRBJ1-5
CDR3 DNA: TGCGCCAGCAGCCAAGGGGGGGGTGGGCAGCCCCAGCATTTT
CDR3 protein: CASSQGGGGQPQHF

D gene: -
V gene: TRBV7-9
clone size: few
J gene: TRBJ1-6
CDR3 DNA: TGTGCCAGCAGATCAACGGATTCACCCCTCCACTTT
CDR3 protein: CASRSTDSPLHF

D gene: -
V gene: TRBV25-1
clone size: -
J gene: TRBJ1-3
CDR3 DNA: TGTGCCAGCAGTGGATGGACTTCGGGAAACACCATATATTTT
CDR3 protein: CASSGWTSGNTIYF

D gene: -
V gene: TRBV24-1
clone size: -
J gene: TRBJ1-2
CDR3 DNA: TGTGCCACCAGTGATACAACGGGGGGGGACTATGGCTACACCTTC
CDR3 protein: CATSDTTGGDYGYTF

D gene: -
V gene: TRBV7-9
clone size: -
J gene: TRBJ2-2
CDR3 DNA: TGTGCCAGCAGCTTGGGTCCCCCGCGGACCGGGGAGCTGTTTTTT
CDR3 protein: CASSLGPPRTGELFF

D gene: TRBD1
V gene: TRBV2
clone size: -
J gene: TRBJ1-6
CDR3 DNA: TGTGCCAGCAGAGGGGGACAGGGGATACCCCGACTCCTCCACTTT
CDR3 protein: CASRGGQGIPRLLHF

D gene: -
V gene: TRBV28
clone size: -
J gene: TRBJ2-1
CDR3 DNA: TGTGCCAGCAGTTTACAGGGGACATACAATGAGCAGTTCTTC
CDR3 protein: CASSLQGTYNEQFF

D gene: TRBD1
V gene: TRBV5-8
clone size: -
J gene: TRBJ1-5
CDR3 DNA: TGTGCCAGCCCAGGAGACAGGGGGAATCAGCCCCAGCATTTT
CDR3 protein: CASPGDRGNQPQHF

D gene: -
V gene: TRBV19
clone size: -
J gene: TRBJ1-5
CDR3 DNA: TGTGCCAGTGCTGGGGGAGGGCGGGGTGTGGATCAGCCCCAGCATTTT
CDR3 protein: CASAGGGRGVDQPQHF

D gene: -
V gene: TRBV28
clone size: -
J gene: TRBJ1-1
CDR3 DNA: TGTGCCAGCAGGCCGAGTAGAGAGAACACTGAAGCTTTCTTT
CDR3 protein: CASRPSRENTEAFF

D gene: -
V gene: TRBV10-3
clone size: -
J gene: TRBJ1-2
CDR3 DNA: TGTGCCATCAGTGAGTCGGAGAGAGTCTATGGCTACACCTTC
CDR3 protein: CAISESERVYGYTF

D gene: TRBD2
V gene: TRBV5-1
clone size: -
J gene: TRBJ2-3
CDR3 DNA: TGCGCCAGCAGCTTGACATTAGCGGGGGATAGCACAGATACGCAGTATTTT
CDR3 protein: CASSLTLAGDSTDTQYF

D gene: TRBD1
V gene: TRBV3-1/TRBV3-2
clone size: -
J gene: TRBJ1-2
CDR3 DNA: TGTGCCAGCAGCCAAGACGGACAGGGGGCGCCCGGCTACACCTTC
CDR3 protein: CASSQDGQGAPGYTF

D gene: -
V gene: TRBV19
clone size: -
J gene: TRBJ2-1
CDR3 DNA: TGTGCCAGTAGTATAACAGGGCACAATGAGCAGTTCTTC
CDR3 protein: CASSITGHNEQFF

D gene: -
V gene: TRBV7-2
clone size: -
J gene: TRBJ1-2
CDR3 DNA: TGTGCCAGCAGCTTAGCACTGGCGGGGGCCTATGGCTACACCTTC
CDR3 protein: CASSLALAGAYGYTF

D gene: TRBD1
V gene: TRBV27
clone size: -
J gene: TRBJ2-1
CDR3 DNA: TGTGCCAGCAGCCTTCGGACAGGGAATTACAATGAGCAGTTCTTC
CDR3 protein: CASSLRTGNYNEQFF

D gene: TRBD2
V gene: TRBV5-1
clone size: -
J gene: TRBJ2-3
CDR3 DNA: TGCGCCAGCAGCCGCCAGGGACTAGCGGGTAGCACAGATACGCAGTATTTT
CDR3 protein: CASSRQGLAGSTDTQYF

D gene: TRBD1
V gene: TRBV27
clone size: -
J gene: TRBJ1-2
CDR3 DNA: TGTGCCAGCCGATCCCAGGGGGAAAATGGCTACACCTTC
CDR3 protein: CASRSQGENGYTF

D gene: -
V gene: TRBV10-3
clone size: -
J gene: TRBJ1-4
CDR3 DNA: TGTGCCATCAGTCCAAGTAAGAAACGGGATGAAAAACTGTTTTTT
CDR3 protein: CAISPSKKRDEKLFF

D gene: TRBD2
V gene: TRBV2
clone size: few
J gene: TRBJ2-3
CDR3 DNA: TGTGCCAGCATTCCGCGGGGGTCGGCAGATACGCAGTATTTT
CDR3 protein: CASIPRGSADTQYF

D gene: -
V gene: TRBV2
clone size: -
J gene: TRBJ1-2
CDR3 DNA: TGTGCCAGCAGTGAAAGGGGGTACTACACCTTC
CDR3 protein: CASSERGYYTF

D gene: -
V gene: TRBV5-1
clone size: -
J gene: TRBJ2-7
CDR3 DNA: TGCGCCAGCATGCTTGAGGCAGGGACCTACGAGCAGTACTTC
CDR3 protein: CASMLEAGTYEQYF

D gene: -
V gene: TRBV9
clone size: -
J gene: TRBJ1-3
CDR3 DNA: TGTGCCAGCAGCGCCACAAGAAACACCATATATTTT
CDR3 protein: CASSATRNTIYF

D gene: -
V gene: TRBV5-6
clone size: once
J gene: TRBJ1-2
CDR3 DNA: TGTGCCAGCAGCGGGACTACTAACTATGGCTACACCTTC
CDR3 protein: CASSGTTNYGYTF

D gene: -
V gene: TRBV30
clone size: -
J gene: TRBJ2-3
CDR3 DNA: TGTGCCTGGAGTCCATTAGATACGCAGTATTTT
CDR3 protein: CAWSPLDTQYF

D gene: TRBD1
V gene: TRBV30
clone size: -
J gene: TRBJ2-7
CDR3 DNA: TGTGCCTGGAGTCAGACAGGGGGCTTTGACGAGCAGTACTTC
CDR3 protein: CAWSQTGGFDEQYF

D gene: TRBD2
V gene: TRBV18
clone size: few
J gene: TRBJ2-5
CDR3 DNA: TGTGCCAGCTCACCGCTAGCGGGGGGGATCCAAGAGACCCAGTACTTC
CDR3 protein: CASSPLAGGIQETQYF

D gene: -
V gene: TRBV5-4
clone size: -
J gene: TRBJ1-3
CDR3 DNA: TGTGCCAGCAGCCCCGCGGGGACTTCTGGAAACACCATATATTTT
CDR3 protein: CASSPAGTSGNTIYF

D gene: -
V gene: TRBV7-2
clone size: -
J gene: TRBJ1-2
CDR3 DNA: TGTGCCAGCAGCAAACGTAGGCGGGAAGGCGAACGCGGCTATGGCTACACCTTC
CDR3 protein: CASSKRRREGERGYGYTF

D gene: -
V gene: TRBV3-1/TRBV3-2
clone size: -
J gene: TRBJ1-3
CDR3 DNA: TGTGCCAGCAGCCCGACAGGTCTCTCTGGAAACACCATATATTTT
CDR3 protein: CASSPTGLSGNTIYF